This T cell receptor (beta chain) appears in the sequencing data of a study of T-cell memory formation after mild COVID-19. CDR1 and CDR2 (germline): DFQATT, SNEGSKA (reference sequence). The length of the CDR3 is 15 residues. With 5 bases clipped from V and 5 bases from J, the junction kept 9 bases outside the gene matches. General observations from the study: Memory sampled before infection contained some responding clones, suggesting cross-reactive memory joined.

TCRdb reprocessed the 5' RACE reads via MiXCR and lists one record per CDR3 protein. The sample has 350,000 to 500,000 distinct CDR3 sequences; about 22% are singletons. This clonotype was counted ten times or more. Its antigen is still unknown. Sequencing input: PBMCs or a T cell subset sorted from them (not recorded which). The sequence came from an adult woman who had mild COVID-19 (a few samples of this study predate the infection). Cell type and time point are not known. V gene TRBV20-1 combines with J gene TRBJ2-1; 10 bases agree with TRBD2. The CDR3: CSASRPSGRDNEQFF. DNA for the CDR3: TGCAGTGCTTCTCGTCCTAGCGGGAGAGACAATGAGCAGTTCTTC.